The present entry profiles one TCR beta chain with its context. The antigen is not known. Trimming took 4 bases from V and 4 from J; bases not matched to a gene: 3. Germline V gene data show CDR1 as SGHRS and CDR2 as YFSETQ. This CDR3 is 14 amino acids long. The PCR made use of 60 Vbeta and 13 Jbeta primers. As handled by the study authors: Later, some 79 million unique TCR beta chains were counted in an analysis, and about 10 million of them were shared. The repertoire was sequenced with immunoSEQ multiplex PCR; TCRdb's copy has only in-frame clones and lacks some. Clone size and the V and J calls come from that table; the DNA yielded D and trimming. The listing contains under 85,000 clones. The data belong to a study of cytomegalovirus exposure and HLA in healthy donors. The study, taken as a whole, reports: The investigators catalogued under 200 TCR beta chains as cytomegalovirus-associated. Analyses of presence/absence relied on an assumption of roughly uniform sequencing depth across donors.

The rearrangement links TRBV5-1 to TRBJ2-3; 10 nucleotides align to TRBD1. This receptor was obtained from a boy younger than 18 in good health and CMV-seronegative. The material sequenced was PBMCs. DNA for the CDR3: TGCGCCAGCAGCCCGGGGACAGGGGCAGATACGCAGTATTTT. It codes for CASSPGTGADTQYF. The full variable domain, in which reference TRBV5-1 and TRBJ2-3 provide the parts outside the CDR3, is KAGVTQTPRYLIKTRGQQVTLSCSPISGHRSVSWYQQTPGQGLQFLFEYFSETQRNKGNFPGRFSGRQFSNSRSEMNVSTLELGDSALYLCASSPGTGADTQYFGPGTRLTVL.